The next 19 T cell receptor beta chains were all read from a single sample in a study of T cell changes during pregnancy in multiple sclerosis. Only in-frame clones appear in the TCRdb table, and some are missing; sequencing was by immunoSEQ multiplex PCR. The sample has 70,000 to 95,000 clones; approximately 93% are singletons. Here the sequenced sample was peripheral blood, taken in the second trimester of pregnancy. The receptors derive from a female donor with multiple sclerosis, enrolled in a pregnancy study.

This rearrangement joins TRBV28 to TRBJ1-1; 10 nucleotides match TRBD1. Germline lookup yields CDR1 MDHEN and CDR2 SYDVKM. With V trimmed by 4 bases and J by 3 bases, 11 bases remained unmatched. This CDR3 comprises 17 residues. CDR3 in amino acids: CASSSIRDRGRDTEAFF. The CDR3 nucleotides are TGTGCCAGCAGTTCCATCCGGGACAGGGGTAGGGACACTGAAGCTTTCTTT.

The V call is TRBV9, the J call TRBJ1-2; the D is unclear. The CDR3 has 12 residues. Per germline, CDR1 SGDLS and CDR2 YYNGEE. V gave up 0 bases and J gave up 7 bases, with 7 bases separating them. The CDR3 sequence: CASSVDSGGYTF. As DNA, the CDR3 is TGTGCCAGCAGCGTAGACAGTGGTGGCTACACCTTC.

This clone has only one observation. The rearrangement uses TRBV28 and TRBJ2-3, with a weak D call TRBD2 (5 bases). In germline, CDR1 is MDHEN, CDR2 SYDVKM. V lost 5 bases and J 5 bases, leaving 14 bases between the germline ends. The CDR3 totals 14 residues. CDR3 in DNA: TGTGCCAGCAGTCCGATCGGAGGACGAGATACGCAGTATTTT. Translated: CASSPIGGRDTQYF.

J is TRBJ2-7 and V is TRBV11-1; 9 bases fit TRBD1. CDR1 is SGHAT, CDR2 FQDESV, per germline (reference sequence). The CDR3 loop spans 15 amino acids. V trimming: 2 bases; J trimming: 2 bases; junction bases outside the gene matches: 4. CDR3 sequence reads: CASSLSRDRAYEQYF. The CDR3 DNA sequence: TGTGCCAGCAGCTTATCACGGGACAGGGCCTACGAGCAGTACTTC.

This clone showed up just once. V gene TRBV9 combines with J gene TRBJ1-5, with D uncertain. The CDR3 contains 15 residues. Trimming removed 1 base at V and 0 bases at J, with 8 bases between. Germline loops: CDR1 SGDLS, CDR2 YYNGEE. The CDR3 nucleotides read TGTGCCAGCAGCGTATCCGGAGATAGCAATCAGCCCCAGCATTTT. This sequence encodes CASSVSGDSNQPQHF. The complete variable domain, with remaining parts taken from reference TRBV9 and TRBJ1-5, reads DSGVTQTPKHLITATGQRVTLRCSPRSGDLSVYWYQQSLDQGLQFLIQYYNGEERAKGNILERFSAQQFPDLHSELNLSSLELGDSALYFCASSVSGDSNQPQHFGDGTRLSIL.

This chain joins TRBV11-1 and TRBJ1-6; D not certain. The CDR3 is 16 amino acids. V dropped 1 base and J dropped 9 bases, with 16 bases sitting between them. Germline-derived CDR1 and CDR2 are SGHAT and FQDESV (reference sequence). The CDR3 spells CASSLGRGGQTSPLHF. DNA for the CDR3: TGTGCCAGCAGCTTAGGCCGGGGAGGCCAGACTTCACCCCTCCACTTT.

The chain combines TRBV29-1 with TRBJ2-1; D remains ambiguous. CDR3 length: 12 residues. CDR1 is SQVTM, CDR2 ANQGSEA, per germline. V was clipped by 6 bases and J by 9 bases, with 15 bases between them. CDR3 region: CSVRPGGSEQFF. CDR3 bases: TGCAGCGTGCGGCCGGGTGGATCTGAGCAGTTCTTC.

The rearrangement links TRBV5-4 to TRBJ1-3; D remains ambiguous. Germline-derived CDR1 and CDR2 are SGHNT and YYREEE (reference sequence). This CDR3 is built from 14 residues. V was shortened by 0 bases and J by 0 bases, with 4 bases between the two germline ends. CDR3 sequence (DNA): TGTGCCAGCAGCTTGGCAGGCTCTGGAAACACCATATATTTT. It codes for CASSLAGSGNTIYF.

This sequence joins TRBV7-2 and TRBJ2-7, with D possibly being TRBD2 (5 bases). This CDR3 has 13 amino acids. Deletions cut 2 bases from V and 6 bases from J, with 11 bases between. From germline, CDR1 is SGHTA and CDR2 FQGNSA. The CDR3 DNA is TGTGCCAGCAGCTTATATCGGGGTGGCGAGCAGTACTTC. This gives the protein CASSLYRGGEQYF.

This rearrangement joins TRBV4-2 to TRBJ2-3; TRBD2 matches 9 bases. This CDR3 spans 17 amino acids. Germline V gene lookup returns CDR1 LGHNA and CDR2 YNFKEQ. The V gene end was trimmed by 3 bases and the J gene end by 5 bases; junction bases not matched to a gene: 12. CDR3 protein: CASSHVAGALREDTQYF. Here the CDR3 DNA reads TGTGCCAGCAGCCACGTAGCGGGGGCCTTACGTGAAGATACGCAGTATTTT.

The J gene is TRBJ1-2, the V gene TRBV6-5; D might be TRBD1 (6 bases). Germline CDR1 is MNHEY and CDR2 is SVGAGI. V was shortened by 6 bases and J by 6 bases, with 14 bases between the two germline ends. The CDR3 length is 13 residues. The CDR3 coding sequence is TGTGCCAGCAGGCCCGGACAGTCCCATGGCTACACCTTC. Its translation: CASRPGQSHGYTF.

The V gene is TRBV6-1, the J gene TRBJ1-5; D is possibly TRBD1 (6 bases). There are 18 residues in the CDR3. V dropped 4 bases and J dropped 10 bases, with 29 bases sitting between them. Germline V gives CDR1 MNHNS, CDR2 SASEGT. The CDR3 DNA follows: TGTGCCAGCAGTGGATACCGGGACAAGAAGATAGCAATCAGCCCCCAGCATTTT. This encodes CASSGYRDKKIAISPQHF.

CDR3 residues: CATSSDRGPNEAFF. The CDR3 DNA reads TGTGCCACCAGCAGCGACAGGGGGCCTAATGAAGCTTTCTTT. The V call is TRBV15, the J call TRBJ1-1; 10 bases are a match to TRBD1. This CDR3 is 14 amino acids long. Germline V gives CDR1 LNHNV, CDR2 YYDKDF (reference sequence). V gave up 3 bases and J gave up 7 bases; unmatched junction bases: 5.

V is TRBV19 and J is TRBJ2-7, with 9 bases fitting TRBD1. Trimming at V came to 6 bases and at J to 3 bases, leaving 9 bases not matched to a gene. This CDR3 has 15 amino acids. The V gene's germline CDR1 is LNHDA and CDR2 SQIVND (reference sequence). CDR3 coding DNA: TGTGCCAGTAGCGGACCGGGACAGGGAGTCTACGAGCAGTACTTC. This codes for CASSGPGQGVYEQYF.

This clone appeared once. The chain uses TRBV30 and TRBJ1-4, with 7 bases matching TRBD1. Germline CDR1 GTSNPN, CDR2 SVGIG (reference sequence). V lost 0 bases, J lost 8 bases, and 9 bases stayed unmatched. This CDR3 spans 15 amino acids. DNA of the CDR3: TGTGCCTGGAGTGTAGGGCAGGGGGGATTCGAAAAACTGTTTTTT. This gives the protein CAWSVGQGGFEKLFF.

The rearrangement joins TRBV6-1 to TRBJ2-2; 8 bases align to TRBD2. Germline lookup yields CDR1 MNHNS and CDR2 SASEGT. This CDR3 is 14 amino acids long. The V segment lost 8 bases and the J segment 5 bases; nucleotides outside the gene matches: 7. The CDR3, as DNA: TGTGCCAGCGGGGGACTAGTAGAGACCGGGGAGCTGTTTTTT. This sequence encodes CASGGLVETGELFF.

The gene calls are TRBV7-2 and TRBJ1-1; D is perhaps TRBD1 (6 bases). CDR1 and CDR2 (germline): SGHTA, FQGNSA. V was cut by 3 bases and J by 5 bases, with 13 bases left in between. The CDR3 contains 14 residues. This CDR3 reads CASSFRGGGTEAFF. The CDR3 DNA is TGTGCCAGCAGCTTCAGGGGCGGGGGAACTGAAGCTTTCTTT. The full variable domain, rest sourced from reference TRBV7-2 and TRBJ1-1, is GAGVSQSPSNKVTEKGKDVELRCDPISGHTALYWYRQSLGQGLEFLIYFQGNSAPDKSGLPSDRFSAERTGGSVSTLTIQRTQQEDSAVYLCASSFRGGGTEAFFGQGTRLTVV.

The chain has TRBV27 and TRBJ2-7; 9 nucleotides line up with TRBD2. The CDR3 consists of 16 residues. The germline V gene has CDR1 MNHEY and CDR2 SMNVEV (reference sequence). Trimming removed 2 bases from V and 0 bases from J; junction bases left unmatched: 5. The CDR3 DNA reads as TGTGCCAGCAGTTTAGCTAGCGGGGTTAGCTCCTACGAGCAGTACTTC. Its protein product is CASSLASGVSSYEQYF.

The chain joins TRBV7-9 to TRBJ2-3; TRBD2 matches at 9 bases. CDR3 length equals 18 residues. The V gene's germline CDR1 is SEHNR and CDR2 FQNEAQ (reference sequence). J gave up 6 bases and V 0 bases, and 13 bases lay outside the gene matches. The CDR3 coding sequence is TGTGCCAGCAGCTTAGCTACGTCGGCTAGCGGGAAAGGGGATACGCAGTATTTT. Translation gives CASSLATSASGKGDTQYF.